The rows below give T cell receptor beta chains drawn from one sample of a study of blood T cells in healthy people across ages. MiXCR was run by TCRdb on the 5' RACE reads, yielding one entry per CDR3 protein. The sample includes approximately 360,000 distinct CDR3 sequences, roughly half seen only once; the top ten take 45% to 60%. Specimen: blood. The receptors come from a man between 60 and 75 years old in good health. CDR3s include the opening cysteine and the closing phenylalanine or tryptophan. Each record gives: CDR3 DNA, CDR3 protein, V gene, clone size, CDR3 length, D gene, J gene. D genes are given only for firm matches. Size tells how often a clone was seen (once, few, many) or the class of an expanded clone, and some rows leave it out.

CDR3nt: TGTGCCAGCAGTTTAACATCAGGTCGGCGGAATGGCTACACCTTC
CDR3aa: CASSLTSGRRNGYTF
v_gene: TRBV12-3/TRBV12-4
abundance: NA
len: 15
d_gene: NA
j_gene: TRBJ1-2

CDR3nt: TGTGCCAGCAAGACTAGCGGGAGGGTCACAGATACGCAGTATTTT
CDR3aa: CASKTSGRVTDTQYF
v_gene: TRBV2
abundance: few
len: 15
d_gene: TRBD2
j_gene: TRBJ2-3

CDR3nt: TGCGCCAGCAGCCCTCAGGGGGCGCAGGATGAAAAACTGTTTTTT
CDR3aa: CASSPQGAQDEKLFF
v_gene: TRBV4-1
abundance: NA
len: 15
d_gene: TRBD1
j_gene: TRBJ1-4

CDR3nt: TGTGCCAGCAGCCGGACAGGGTACCAAGAGACCCAGTACTTC
CDR3aa: CASSRTGYQETQYF
v_gene: TRBV6-5
abundance: hyperexpanded
len: 14
d_gene: TRBD1
j_gene: TRBJ2-5

CDR3nt: TGTGCCTGGTCAACAGGGGGCTACGAGCAGTACTTC
CDR3aa: CAWSTGGYEQYF
v_gene: TRBV30
abundance: NA
len: 12
d_gene: TRBD1
j_gene: TRBJ2-7

CDR3nt: TGTGCCAGCGTGACAGGGGGCGATGAGCAGTTCTTC
CDR3aa: CASVTGGDEQFF
v_gene: TRBV28
abundance: few
len: 12
d_gene: TRBD1
j_gene: TRBJ2-1

CDR3nt: TGCGCCAGCAGCCCGCAGGGGTTTGGGGAGCAGTACTTC
CDR3aa: CASSPQGFGEQYF
v_gene: TRBV5-1
abundance: NA
len: 13
d_gene: NA
j_gene: TRBJ2-5

CDR3nt: TGCAGCGGTGCCTGGCACAATGAGCAGTTCTTC
CDR3aa: CSGAWHNEQFF
v_gene: TRBV29-1
abundance: NA
len: 11
d_gene: NA
j_gene: TRBJ2-1

CDR3nt: TGCAGCGTTGAAGTTCAACGGCAGTTCTTC
CDR3aa: CSVEVQRQFF
v_gene: TRBV29-1
abundance: many
len: 10
d_gene: NA
j_gene: TRBJ2-1

CDR3nt: TGTGCCAGCTCACCGGGGCAAGGAGCGGGAGCGACTTACGAGCAGTACTTC
CDR3aa: CASSPGQGAGATYEQYF
v_gene: TRBV18
abundance: NA
len: 17
d_gene: TRBD2
j_gene: TRBJ2-7

CDR3nt: TGCAGTGCTAGCCAGGGCGGGGGCATTCAGTACTTC
CDR3aa: CSASQGGGIQYF
v_gene: TRBV20-1
abundance: many
len: 12
d_gene: TRBD2
j_gene: TRBJ2-4

CDR3nt: TGCAGCGTTGGACTGCCGCAAGAGACCCAGTACTTC
CDR3aa: CSVGLPQETQYF
v_gene: TRBV29-1
abundance: many
len: 12
d_gene: NA
j_gene: TRBJ2-5

CDR3nt: TGCAGTGCTCCTCCGCCCGGGACAACGCACACTGAAGCTTTCTTT
CDR3aa: CSAPPPGTTHTEAFF
v_gene: TRBV20-1
abundance: few
len: 15
d_gene: NA
j_gene: TRBJ1-1

CDR3nt: TGTGCCAGCAGCCAGACAGGGAATGGCTACACCTTC
CDR3aa: CASSQTGNGYTF
v_gene: TRBV12-3/TRBV12-4
abundance: NA
len: 12
d_gene: TRBD1
j_gene: TRBJ1-2

CDR3nt: TGCAGTGCTTCCACCTTAGCGGGGGGGAGCACAGATACGCAGTATTTT
CDR3aa: CSASTLAGGSTDTQYF
v_gene: TRBV20-1
abundance: NA
len: 16
d_gene: TRBD2
j_gene: TRBJ2-3

CDR3nt: TGTGCCAGCGTGGGGGGACTGAGCTCCTACAATGAGCAGTACTTC
CDR3aa: CASVGGLSSYNEQYF
v_gene: TRBV6-5
abundance: NA
len: 15
d_gene: NA
j_gene: TRBJ2-7

CDR3nt: TGCAGTGCTAGTCGACAGGGCGAGGGCAATGAGCAGTTCTTC
CDR3aa: CSASRQGEGNEQFF
v_gene: TRBV20-1
abundance: NA
len: 14
d_gene: TRBD1
j_gene: TRBJ2-1

CDR3nt: TGTGCCAGCAGCCAATACCGGGGAGAGGCAGAGCAGTACTTC
CDR3aa: CASSQYRGEAEQYF
v_gene: TRBV3-1
abundance: NA
len: 14
d_gene: NA
j_gene: TRBJ2-7

CDR3nt: TGTGCCAGCAGTTTATCCCTCACGCGGGGGTACGAGCAGTACTTC
CDR3aa: CASSLSLTRGYEQYF
v_gene: TRBV27
abundance: NA
len: 15
d_gene: TRBD2
j_gene: TRBJ2-7

CDR3nt: TGCAGTGCTAGGACCCGGCAGTTTAACACTGAAGCTTTCTTT
CDR3aa: CSARTRQFNTEAFF
v_gene: TRBV20-1
abundance: NA
len: 14
d_gene: NA
j_gene: TRBJ1-1

CDR3nt: TGTGCCAGCAGTTACATAGCAGCGCTAAAGTACAATGAGCAGTACTTC
CDR3aa: CASSYIAALKYNEQYF
v_gene: TRBV6-6
abundance: NA
len: 16
d_gene: NA
j_gene: TRBJ2-5

CDR3nt: TGTGCCACCAGACAGGAATACCCTAACTATGGCTACACCTTC
CDR3aa: CATRQEYPNYGYTF
v_gene: TRBV2
abundance: NA
len: 14
d_gene: NA
j_gene: TRBJ1-2

CDR3nt: TGTGCCAGCAGATCTGGCGCGGGCACAGATACGCAGTATTTT
CDR3aa: CASRSGAGTDTQYF
v_gene: TRBV5-5
abundance: NA
len: 14
d_gene: NA
j_gene: TRBJ2-3

CDR3nt: TGCAGTGCTAGGCCGGACAGCCACTACAATGAGCAGTTCTTC
CDR3aa: CSARPDSHYNEQFF
v_gene: TRBV20-1
abundance: NA
len: 14
d_gene: NA
j_gene: TRBJ2-1

CDR3nt: TGTGCCAGCAGCAAAGATTTGGGACAGGGCGAAAACCGGATGAGTACAGCCTACGAGCAGTACTTC
CDR3aa: CASSKDLGQGENRMSTAYEQYF
v_gene: TRBV21-1
abundance: many
len: 22
d_gene: NA
j_gene: TRBJ2-7

CDR3nt: TGTGCCACCAGAGAGACCCGTTTACGGGGGATTAAAGAATTAAATGAGCAGTTCTTC
CDR3aa: CATRETRLRGIKELNEQFF
v_gene: TRBV15
abundance: NA
len: 19
d_gene: NA
j_gene: TRBJ2-1

CDR3nt: TGCGCCAGCAGCCAAGATGGCCAGTATAATTCACCCCTCCACTTT
CDR3aa: CASSQDGQYNSPLHF
v_gene: TRBV4-3
abundance: NA
len: 15
d_gene: NA
j_gene: TRBJ1-6

CDR3nt: TGTGCCAGCAGTGCGGGACAGGGGTATGGCTACACCTTC
CDR3aa: CASSAGQGYGYTF
v_gene: TRBV25-1
abundance: NA
len: 13
d_gene: TRBD1
j_gene: TRBJ1-2

CDR3nt: TGTACCAGCAGTTACTTGGCAGGGGGCACAGATACGCAGTATTTT
CDR3aa: CTSSYLAGGTDTQYF
v_gene: TRBV6-5
abundance: NA
len: 15
d_gene: NA
j_gene: TRBJ2-3

CDR3nt: TGTGCCAGCAGTGGACAGATCTCCTACAATGAGCAGTTCTTC
CDR3aa: CASSGQISYNEQFF
v_gene: TRBV6-5
abundance: NA
len: 14
d_gene: NA
j_gene: TRBJ2-1

CDR3nt: TGTGCCAGCAGTGAGGATGTTGGGCCAGGGACCCAGTACTTC
CDR3aa: CASSEDVGPGTQYF
v_gene: TRBV2
abundance: NA
len: 14
d_gene: NA
j_gene: TRBJ2-5

CDR3nt: TGTGCCAGCAGAGTAGGGGAGTCGACCGAGCAGTACTTC
CDR3aa: CASRVGESTEQYF
v_gene: TRBV6-5
abundance: NA
len: 13
d_gene: NA
j_gene: TRBJ2-7

CDR3nt: TGTGCCAGCAGTTCGCAATTAGCGGGTAGCTCCTACAATGAGCAGTTCTTC
CDR3aa: CASSSQLAGSSYNEQFF
v_gene: TRBV27
abundance: NA
len: 17
d_gene: TRBD2
j_gene: TRBJ2-1

CDR3nt: TGCGCCAGCAGCTTGATTCCAGGGGGCTCCGAGACCCAGTACTTC
CDR3aa: CASSLIPGGSETQYF
v_gene: TRBV5-1
abundance: NA
len: 15
d_gene: TRBD1
j_gene: TRBJ2-5

CDR3nt: TGTGCCACCAGTGGAACCCGGGTCGAAGGCTACACCTTC
CDR3aa: CATSGTRVEGYTF
v_gene: TRBV24-1
abundance: NA
len: 13
d_gene: NA
j_gene: TRBJ1-2

CDR3nt: TGTGCCAGCAGAACGGACGGGACAGCAACCTACGAGCAGTACTTC
CDR3aa: CASRTDGTATYEQYF
v_gene: TRBV27
abundance: NA
len: 15
d_gene: TRBD1
j_gene: TRBJ2-7

CDR3nt: TGTGCCAGCAGCCAGCGGGGACTAGAGCAGTACTTC
CDR3aa: CASSQRGLEQYF
v_gene: TRBV7-9
abundance: NA
len: 12
d_gene: TRBD2
j_gene: TRBJ2-5

CDR3nt: TGTGCCAGCAGCCAAGAGACCGGGACAGGGAGTCACAATGAGCAGTACTTC
CDR3aa: CASSQETGTGSHNEQYF
v_gene: TRBV4-2
abundance: NA
len: 17
d_gene: TRBD1
j_gene: TRBJ2-7

CDR3nt: TGTGCCAGCAGTGAACCGGGAGCAGATACGCAGTATTTT
CDR3aa: CASSEPGADTQYF
v_gene: TRBV6-1
abundance: NA
len: 13
d_gene: NA
j_gene: TRBJ2-3

CDR3nt: TGTGCCAGCAGTGAATGGTGGGGCAACTCCTACGAGCAGTACTTC
CDR3aa: CASSEWWGNSYEQYF
v_gene: TRBV25-1
abundance: NA
len: 15
d_gene: NA
j_gene: TRBJ2-7

CDR3nt: TGTGCCAGCAGCAGACTAGCGTACGAGCAGTACTTC
CDR3aa: CASSRLAYEQYF
v_gene: TRBV7-8
abundance: few
len: 12
d_gene: TRBD2
j_gene: TRBJ2-7

CDR3nt: TGCAGCGTTGAACAAGGACAGGGGGCGTTAGGCTACACCTTC
CDR3aa: CSVEQGQGALGYTF
v_gene: TRBV29-1
abundance: many
len: 14
d_gene: TRBD1
j_gene: TRBJ1-2

CDR3nt: TGCAGCGTTGGCGCCACAGGATACGAGCAGTACTTC
CDR3aa: CSVGATGYEQYF
v_gene: TRBV29-1
abundance: once
len: 12
d_gene: NA
j_gene: TRBJ2-7

CDR3nt: TGTGCCAGCAGATCGGACAGGGGACCAGATACACAGTATTTT
CDR3aa: CASRSDRGPDTQYF
v_gene: TRBV7-9
abundance: NA
len: 14
d_gene: TRBD1
j_gene: TRBJ2-3

CDR3nt: TGTGCCAGCGTTCCTCTGGGCTATTCACCCCTCCACTTT
CDR3aa: CASVPLGYSPLHF
v_gene: TRBV28
abundance: NA
len: 13
d_gene: NA
j_gene: TRBJ1-6

CDR3nt: TGTGCCATCGGAACAGATACGCAGTATTTT
CDR3aa: CAIGTDTQYF
v_gene: TRBV10-3
abundance: NA
len: 10
d_gene: NA
j_gene: TRBJ2-3

CDR3nt: TGTGCCAGCAGCGGAGCTAGCGGGGGCAACTACGAGCAGTACTTC
CDR3aa: CASSGASGGNYEQYF
v_gene: TRBV13
abundance: NA
len: 15
d_gene: TRBD2
j_gene: TRBJ2-7

CDR3nt: TGTGCCAGCAGCTATAGCGGGAGGGGTAGCTCCTACAATGAGCAGTTCTTC
CDR3aa: CASSYSGRGSSYNEQFF
v_gene: TRBV7-2
abundance: NA
len: 17
d_gene: TRBD2
j_gene: TRBJ2-1

CDR3nt: TGCGCCAGCAGCCAAGGTTTAAGGCAAAATAGCAATCAGCCCCAGCATTTT
CDR3aa: CASSQGLRQNSNQPQHF
v_gene: TRBV4-3
abundance: NA
len: 17
d_gene: NA
j_gene: TRBJ1-5

CDR3nt: TGTGCCAGCACCCCAGCGGGCATCTACAATGAGCAGTTCTTC
CDR3aa: CASTPAGIYNEQFF
v_gene: TRBV12-3/TRBV12-4
abundance: many
len: 14
d_gene: NA
j_gene: TRBJ2-1

CDR3nt: TGTGCCAGCAGCTTCTTGGGGGATTGGAGAAATGAGCAGTTCTTC
CDR3aa: CASSFLGDWRNEQFF
v_gene: TRBV7-9
abundance: few
len: 15
d_gene: NA
j_gene: TRBJ2-1

CDR3nt: TGTGCCAGCAGCTTAGTTCGACGGGCTAACTATGGCTACACCTTC
CDR3aa: CASSLVRRANYGYTF
v_gene: TRBV7-2
abundance: NA
len: 15
d_gene: NA
j_gene: TRBJ1-2

CDR3nt: TGCAGCGTTGTCGGGACTAGCGGCTCCTACAATGAGCAGTACTTC
CDR3aa: CSVVGTSGSYNEQYF
v_gene: TRBV29-1
abundance: NA
len: 15
d_gene: TRBD2
j_gene: TRBJ2-7

CDR3nt: TGCAGTGCTGTCCAGGGGGTGAGGGAGACCCAGTACTTC
CDR3aa: CSAVQGVRETQYF
v_gene: TRBV20-1
abundance: NA
len: 13
d_gene: TRBD1
j_gene: TRBJ2-5

CDR3nt: TGTGCCAGCAGCCCCCGTTCTGCGGGGGACCACAATGAGCAGTTCTTC
CDR3aa: CASSPRSAGDHNEQFF
v_gene: TRBV7-2
abundance: NA
len: 16
d_gene: TRBD2
j_gene: TRBJ2-1